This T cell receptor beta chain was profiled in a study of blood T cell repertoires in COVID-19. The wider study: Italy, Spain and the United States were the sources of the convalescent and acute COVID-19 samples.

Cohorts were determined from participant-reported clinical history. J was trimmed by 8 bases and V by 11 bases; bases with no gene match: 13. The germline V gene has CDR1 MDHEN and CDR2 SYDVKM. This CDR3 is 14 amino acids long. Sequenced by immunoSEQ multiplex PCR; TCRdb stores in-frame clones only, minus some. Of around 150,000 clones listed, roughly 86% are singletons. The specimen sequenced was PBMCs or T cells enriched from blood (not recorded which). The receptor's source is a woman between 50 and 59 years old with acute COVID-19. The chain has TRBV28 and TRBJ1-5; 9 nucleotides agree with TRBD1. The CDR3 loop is CAAAGTGLVKPQHF. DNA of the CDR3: TGTGCCGCCGCGGGGACAGGGCTTGTCAAGCCCCAGCATTTT.